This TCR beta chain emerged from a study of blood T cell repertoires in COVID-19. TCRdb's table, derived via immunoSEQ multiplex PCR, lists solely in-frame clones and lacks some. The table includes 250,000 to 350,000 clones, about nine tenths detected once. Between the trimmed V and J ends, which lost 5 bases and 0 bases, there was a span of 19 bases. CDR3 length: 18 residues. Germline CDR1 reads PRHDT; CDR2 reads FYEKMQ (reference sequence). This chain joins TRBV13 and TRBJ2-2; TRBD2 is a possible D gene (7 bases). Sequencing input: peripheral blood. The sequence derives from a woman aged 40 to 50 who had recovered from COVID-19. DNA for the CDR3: TGTGCCAGCAGCGTACAGGGAGGGCCTTTCGCGAACACCGGGGAGCTGTTTTTT. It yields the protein CASSVQGGPFANTGELFF.